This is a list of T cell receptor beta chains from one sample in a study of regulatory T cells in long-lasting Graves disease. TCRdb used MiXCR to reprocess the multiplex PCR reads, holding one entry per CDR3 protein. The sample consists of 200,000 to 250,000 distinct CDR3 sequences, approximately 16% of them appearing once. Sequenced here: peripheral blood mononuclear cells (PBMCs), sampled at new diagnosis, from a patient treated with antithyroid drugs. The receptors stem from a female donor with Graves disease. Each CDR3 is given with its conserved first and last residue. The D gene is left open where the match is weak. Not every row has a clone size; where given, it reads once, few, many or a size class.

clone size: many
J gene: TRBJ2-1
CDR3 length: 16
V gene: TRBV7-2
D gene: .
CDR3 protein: CASSQHSASSYNEQFF
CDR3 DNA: TGTGCCAGCAGCCAGCATTCCGCAAGCTCCTACAATGAGCAGTTCTTC

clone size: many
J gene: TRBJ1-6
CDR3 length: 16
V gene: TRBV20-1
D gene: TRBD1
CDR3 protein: CSARGTGSSYNSPLHF
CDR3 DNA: TGCAGTGCTAGGGGGACAGGGAGCTCCTATAATTCACCCCTCCACTTT

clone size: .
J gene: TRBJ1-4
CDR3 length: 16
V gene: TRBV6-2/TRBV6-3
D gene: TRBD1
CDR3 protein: CASSPRGLKVNEKLFF
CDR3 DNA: TGTGCCAGCAGCCCCAGGGGGCTAAAAGTAAATGAAAAACTGTTTTTT

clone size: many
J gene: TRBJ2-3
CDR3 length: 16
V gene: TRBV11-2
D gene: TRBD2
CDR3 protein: CASSLRLAGGPDTQYF
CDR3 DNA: TGTGCCAGCAGCCTGCGACTAGCGGGAGGCCCAGATACGCAGTATTTT

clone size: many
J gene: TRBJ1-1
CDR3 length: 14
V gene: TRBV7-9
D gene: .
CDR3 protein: CASSPLTGETEAFF
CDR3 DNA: TGTGCCAGCAGCCCTTTGACAGGAGAGACTGAAGCTTTCTTT

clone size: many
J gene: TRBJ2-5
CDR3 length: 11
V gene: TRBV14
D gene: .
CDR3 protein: CASSQMETQYF
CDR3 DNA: TGTGCCAGCAGCCAAATGGAGACCCAGTACTTC

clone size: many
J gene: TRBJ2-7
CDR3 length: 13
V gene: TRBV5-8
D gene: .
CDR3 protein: CASSFGGSSEQYF
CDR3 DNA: TGTGCCAGCAGCTTTGGGGGTAGCTCCGAGCAGTACTTC

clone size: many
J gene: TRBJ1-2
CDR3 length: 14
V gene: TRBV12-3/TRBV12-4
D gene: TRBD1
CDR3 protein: CASSSTGVDYGYTF
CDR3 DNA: TGTGCCAGCAGTTCGACAGGGGTTGACTATGGCTACACCTTC

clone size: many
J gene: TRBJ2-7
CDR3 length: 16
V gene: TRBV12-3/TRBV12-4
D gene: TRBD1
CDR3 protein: CASNLKDRGISYEQYF
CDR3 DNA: TGTGCCAGCAATTTAAAAGACAGGGGGATTTCCTACGAGCAGTACTTC

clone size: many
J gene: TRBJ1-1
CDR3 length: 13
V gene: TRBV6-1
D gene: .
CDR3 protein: CASHPQAGTEAFF
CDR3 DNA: TGTGCCAGCCATCCACAGGCCGGCACTGAAGCTTTCTTT

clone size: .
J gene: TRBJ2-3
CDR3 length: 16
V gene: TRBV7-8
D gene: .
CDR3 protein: CASSPETSSGTDTQYF
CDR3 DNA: TGTGCCAGCAGCCCAGAAACCTCCTCGGGCACAGATACGCAGTATTTT

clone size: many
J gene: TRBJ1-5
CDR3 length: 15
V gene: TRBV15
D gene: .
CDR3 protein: CATSRDPSASQPQHF
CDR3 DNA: TGTGCCACCAGCAGAGATCCCTCAGCGAGTCAGCCCCAGCATTTT